A selection of T cell receptor beta chains follows, all from one sample in a study of blood T cells in healthy people across ages. TCRdb re-called the 5' RACE reads through MiXCR, storing one row per CDR3 protein. The sample yields 1.5 million to 1.9 million distinct CDR3 sequences, roughly 43% seen once. Material for sequencing was blood. Receptors were obtained from a woman aged 18-29 years in good health. The CDR3 runs from the conserved cysteine through the conserved F or W.

j_call v_call cdr3_aa
TRBJ1-1 TRBV29-1 CSVEEGGGARENTEAFF
TRBJ1-2 TRBV7-6 CASNLKPGNYGYTF
TRBJ1-1 TRBV7-9 CASSPGRHSLNTEAFF
TRBJ2-7 TRBV7-2 CASSLAFGEYEQYF
TRBJ2-1 TRBV5-1 CASSLSWGNEQFF
TRBJ2-2 TRBV11-2 CASSLDRGLAGATPANGELFF
TRBJ1-4 TRBV27 CASSTTGRYGWTNEKLFF
TRBJ2-1 TRBV3-1 CASSKQPSEQFF
TRBJ1-1 TRBV10-3 CAISESGTGVRSTEAFF
NA TRBV7-8 CASSSDRYNEQYF
TRBJ2-7 TRBV3-1 CASSGKAYEQYF
TRBJ2-7 TRBV29-1 CSVGQFYEQYF
TRBJ1-2 TRBV29-1 CSVAGGAVNYGYTF
TRBJ2-5 TRBV24-1 CATSDPRGVETQYF
TRBJ1-2 TRBV29-1 CSVPWGGRVDGYTF